This entry describes one T cell receptor beta chain. What it binds is unknown. The data stem from a study of T cells after yellow fever vaccination. Study details: Libraries from low-cell-number fractions were prepared with the SMART-Seq v4 Ultra Low Input RNA kit.

Study-level points and caveats: Though weaker, the secondary response peaked faster, on day 5 versus 15. There was a possibility that FACS-sorted repertoires contained abundant clonotypes contaminating from the bulk population.

Between the trimmed V and J ends, which lost 4 bases and 1 base, there was a span of 7 bases. Germline CDR1 KGHSH, CDR2 LQKENI. CDR3 length: 13 residues. TCRdb re-derived calls from the 5' RACE reads in MiXCR, one entry per CDR3 protein. The sample yields about 580,000 distinct CDR3 sequences, roughly 17% seen once. The J gene is TRBJ2-5, the V gene TRBV18; D is uncertain. The sequence derives from a man between 18 and 29 years old who received the YFV17D yellow fever vaccine. The sequencing used PBMCs, collected about 5 days after the first yellow fever vaccination. Here the CDR3 reads CASSRPLQETQYF. The CDR3 DNA follows: TGTGCCAGCTCACGACCACTCCAAGAGACCCAGTACTTC.